One and the same sample provided the 32 T cell receptor beta chains below, sequenced in a study of molecular identifiers for immune sequencing clone quantification. One entry per CDR3 protein, called by TCRdb with MiXCR from the PCR reads. The table shows around 460,000 distinct CDR3 sequences, with around 23% occurring only once. Sequenced: naive CD8+ T cells from blood, with Jurkat cell RNA spiked in. The subset denotes: FACS-sorted CD8+CD4-CCR7+CD45RA+ naive T cells. These receptors all come from a human donor in good health. Some libraries in this study had Jurkat cell RNA spiked in.

At least ten counts were recorded for this clonotype. The junction and the germline gene differ at one end; a read error may be behind it. The chain carries TRBV5-3 and TRBJ2-5; the D gene is possibly TRBD2 (7 bases). TRBV5-3 is designated an ORF whose function remains uncertain. This CDR3 has 16 amino acids. In nucleotides, the CDR3 is TGTGCCAGCTCCCCAACTGGGGGGGCGCAACAAGACACCCAGTACTTT. It is translated as CASSPTGGAQQDTQYF.

This clonotype was counted ten times or more. This rearrangement joins TRBV6-5 to TRBJ1-2, with D possibly being TRBD1 (5 bases). Germline lookup yields CDR1 MNHEY and CDR2 SVGAGI. This CDR3 contains 14 residues. Trimming removed 4 bases from V and 8 bases from J, with 17 bases in between. The CDR3 is CASSSESRGGGYTF. CDR3 in DNA: TGTGCCAGCAGTTCCGAGTCGAGGGGCGGCGGCTACACCTTC.

This chain connects TRBV5-1 to TRBJ2-6, with unresolved D. Germline-derived CDR1 and CDR2 are SGHRS and YFSETQ. V shed 0 bases and J shed 0 bases, with 10 bases lying between them. The CDR3 runs 17 residues. CDR3 in amino acids: CASSLEPEPSGANVLTF. For the CDR3, the DNA is TGCGCCAGCAGCTTGGAACCAGAGCCCTCTGGGGCCAACGTCCTGACTTTC.

J is TRBJ1-1 and V is TRBV6-2 or TRBV6-3, with D perhaps matching TRBD1 (5 bases). Germline CDR1 is MNHEY and CDR2 is SVGEGT. Trimming took off 0 bases at V and 0 bases at J, with 8 bases between the two ends. The CDR3 spans 15 residues. CDR3 DNA sequence: TGTGCCAGCAGTTACTCGACAGTTATGAACACTGAAGCTTTCTTT. It translates to CASSYSTVMNTEAFF.

This clonotype was detected a few times. This chain joins TRBV20-1 and TRBJ1-6; the D gene is possibly TRBD1 (6 bases). Germline V lookup: CDR1 DFQATT, CDR2 SNEGSKA (reference sequence). CDR3 size: 13 residues. Trimming removed 7 bases from V and 9 bases from J, with 16 bases in between. CDR3 bases: TGCAGTGTTACCGTGGGGGCTGGTTCACCCCTCCACTTT. Translated: CSVTVGAGSPLHF.

This clonotype occurred a few times. The CDR3 reads CASSEDGTTMNGYTF. The CDR3 coding sequence is TGTGCCAGCAGTGAAGACGGGACCACAATGAATGGCTACACCTTC. The genes are TRBV2 and TRBJ1-2; D is possibly TRBD1 (5 bases). With 1 base removed from V and 6 bases from J, the gap between germline ends came to 15 bases. This CDR3 has 15 residues. Looked up from germline, CDR1 is SNHLY and CDR2 is FYNNEI.

In its sample, this clonotype was seen a few times. CDR3 loop: CSARSRPGTTQETQYF. CDR3 nucleotide sequence: TGCAGTGCTAGAAGCAGACCAGGGACAACCCAAGAGACCCAGTACTTC. This rearrangement joins TRBV20-1 to TRBJ2-5; TRBD1 might be the D (6 bases). Germline CDR1 is DFQATT and CDR2 is SNEGSKA (reference sequence). V was cut by 2 bases and J by 1 base, with 17 bases left in between. This CDR3 has 16 amino acids.

The table lists this clonotype with many counts. The rearrangement joins TRBV19 to TRBJ2-2; TRBD1 aligns across 7 bases. The V segment lost 3 bases and the J segment 5 bases; nucleotides outside the gene matches: 6. The CDR3 has 15 amino acids. Germline V lookup: CDR1 LNHDA, CDR2 SQIVND (reference sequence). The CDR3 sequence: CASSIVPGQTGELFF. The CDR3 coding sequence is TGTGCCAGTAGTATCGTCCCGGGACAGACCGGGGAGCTGTTTTTT.

This clonotype came up a few times. This chain joins TRBV12-3 or TRBV12-4 and TRBJ1-5; the match to TRBD1 covers 7 bases. CDR3 length: 15 amino acids. J gave up 3 bases and V 6 bases, and 8 bases lay outside the gene matches. In DNA form, the CDR3 reads TGTGCCAGCAGCCTTGCCGGGACAGACAATCAGCCCCAGCATTTT. Its translation: CASSLAGTDNQPQHF.

In this sample, this clonotype turned up many times. The chain combines TRBV9 with TRBJ2-3, with D uncertain. CDR1 and CDR2 from the germline V gene are SGDLS and YYNGEE. Trimming stripped 2 bases from V and 4 bases from J, with 8 bases between. This CDR3 has 13 residues. As DNA, the CDR3 is TGTGCCAGCAGCGTTATTATCTCAGATACGCAGTATTTT. Protein product: CASSVIISDTQYF.

Ten or more counts support this clonotype. This rearrangement joins TRBV12-3 or TRBV12-4 to TRBJ1-5, with a possible D match to TRBD1 (5 bases). The CDR3 is made up of 13 amino acids. V gave up 9 bases and J gave up 2 bases, with 11 bases separating them. CDR3 nucleotide sequence: TGTGCCAGGCGGGGGGAGTGCAATCAGCCCCAGCATTTT. Its protein product is CARRGECNQPQHF.

This clonotype was observed a few times. The V gene is TRBV4-3, the J gene TRBJ2-7; TRBD2 agrees at 7 bases. The CDR3 covers 16 residues. J lost 0 bases, V lost 0 bases, and 5 bases had no gene match. Germline CDR1 is LGHNA and CDR2 is YSLEER. The CDR3: CASSQDFGGGSYEQYF. The CDR3 DNA reads as TGCGCCAGCAGCCAAGATTTTGGCGGGGGCTCCTACGAGCAGTACTTC.

Ten or more counts support this clonotype. The rearrangement uses TRBV13 and TRBJ2-7; D ambiguous. Trimming shortened V by 6 bases and J by 1 base, and 7 bases separated the two germline ends. Germline CDR1 and CDR2: PRHDT and FYEKMQ (reference sequence). This CDR3 region has 12 residues. This CDR3 reads CASSFGSYEQYF. The CDR3 DNA reads TGTGCCAGCAGTTTTGGTTCCTACGAGCAGTACTTC.

Only a few counts were recorded for this clonotype. The chain carries TRBV4-3 and TRBJ2-7; 7 bases are a match to TRBD1. Germline loops: CDR1 LGHNA, CDR2 YSLEER. CDR3 length equals 16 residues. Losses at the gene ends were 0 bases for V and 4 bases for J; bases not matched to a gene: 9. CDR3 nucleotides: TGCGCCAGCAGCCAAGATCTTACAGGGGAAGGGTACGAGCAGTACTTC. It specifies CASSQDLTGEGYEQYF.

This clonotype was counted only a few times. The chain joins TRBV24-1 to TRBJ2-2, with D unclear. The CDR3 extends over 13 amino acids. Looked up from germline, CDR1 is KGHDR and CDR2 is SFDVKD. With 8 bases removed from V and 0 bases from J, the gap between germline ends came to 6 bases. The CDR3 nucleotides read TGTGCCACCAAGTACGCGAACACCGGGGAGCTGTTTTTT. It encodes CATKYANTGELFF.

With regard to this clonotype: A much larger clonotype is one base distant, so this may be a read error. The chain employs TRBV29-1 and TRBJ2-5; D may be TRBD1 (7 bases). In germline, CDR1 is SQVTM, CDR2 ANQGSEA. The CDR3 consists of 13 residues. In DNA, the CDR3 is TGCAGCGCCGCGGGACAGAGTCAAGGGACCCAGTACTTC. Residues: CSAAGQSQGTQYF.

This clonotype was picked up one time. A much larger clone lies one base from this, so it may be a read error. The chain recombines TRBV28 with TRBJ1-4; 7 bases fit TRBD1. Germline V gene lookup returns CDR1 MDHEN and CDR2 SYDVKM. The CDR3 has 14 residues. The CDR3 region has the DNA TGTGCCAGCAGTTTAAGGGGGCCTGTTGAAGAACTGTTTTTT. Protein sequence: CASSLRGPVEELFF.

This clonotype was recorded a few times. This chain uses TRBV6-2 or TRBV6-3 with TRBJ2-1; D unclear. Germline V CDR1 and CDR2: MNHEY, SVGEGT. The CDR3 consists of 13 residues. The germline V and J ends were trimmed by 2 bases and 6 bases, with 8 bases remaining between them. The CDR3 loop is CASSYPVPNEQFF. CDR3 coding DNA: TGTGCCAGCAGTTACCCCGTGCCCAATGAGCAGTTCTTC.

Notes on this clonotype: This CDR3 is missing its conserved last phenylalanine or tryptophan, likely due to a read error. This chain joins TRBV5-4 and TRBJ1-1; D remains ambiguous. There are 12 residues in the CDR3. Germline CDR1 SGHNT, CDR2 YYREEE (reference sequence). Trimming cost V 3 bases and J 4 bases, with 7 bases left between them. CDR3: CASSSGTTEAFC. The CDR3, as DNA: TGTGCCAGCAGCTCGGGAACCACTGAAGCTTTCTGT.

This chain joins TRBV4-1 and TRBJ2-1; TRBD2 aligns across 8 bases. Germline values: CDR1 MGHRA, CDR2 YSYEKL. The CDR3 is 14 residues long. V lost 0 bases, J lost 14 bases, and 9 bases stayed unmatched. CDR3: CASSQELAGPRKFF. In DNA, the CDR3 is TGCGCCAGCAGCCAAGAGCTAGCGGGTCCCCGGAAGTTCTTC.

In its sample, this clonotype was seen a few times. The genes are TRBV4-1 and TRBJ2-2, with 11 bases lining up with TRBD2. Germline CDR1 is MGHRA and CDR2 is YSYEKL. This CDR3 has 18 residues. Unmatched junction bases numbered 4, after V lost 0 bases and J lost 1 base. The CDR3 nucleotides are TGCGCCAGCAGCCAAGAAACTAGCGGGAGCATGAACACCGGGGAGCTGTTTTTT. This translates into CASSQETSGSMNTGELFF.

This clonotype was recorded many times. CDR3 nucleotide sequence: TGCAGTGCTGAGGTCCTAGCGGGGGTCCCAGATACGCAGTATTTT. Amino acid sequence: CSAEVLAGVPDTQYF. The gene calls are TRBV20-1 and TRBJ2-3; TRBD2 matches at 10 bases. The V gene end was trimmed by 5 bases and the J gene end by 4 bases; junction bases not matched to a gene: 9. CDR1 is DFQATT and CDR2 is SNEGSKA in the germline V gene (reference sequence). This CDR3 has 15 amino acids.

On this clonotype: This may be a read error, as it is one base from a much larger clone. It is unclear where the CDR3 begins or ends on the DNA, so no DNA is shown, and the CDR3 is as TCRdb lists it. V gene TRBV5-5 combines with J gene TRBJ2-6. Counting both end residues, the CDR3 totals 15 amino acids. Germline V gene sequence: CDR1 SGHKS, CDR2 YYEKEE (reference sequence). The CDR3: CASSLVGSGANVLSF.

In its sample, this clonotype was seen a few times. V and J are TRBV7-6 and TRBJ1-1; D is uncertain. The V and J ends lost 2 bases and 3 bases respectively, with 10 bases between them. In germline, CDR1 is SGHVS, CDR2 FNYEAQ. This CDR3 is 14 amino acids long. CDR3: CASSLNAVDTEAFF. The CDR3 DNA reads TGTGCCAGCAGCTTAAACGCGGTGGACACTGAAGCTTTCTTT.

As regards this clonotype: A read error may be the cause here, since a much bigger clone is one base away. The V gene is TRBV29-1, the J gene TRBJ2-5, with 10 bases matching TRBD1. CDR3 size: 15 residues. CDR1 is SQVTM, CDR2 ANQGSEA, per germline. Unmatched junction bases numbered 7, after V lost 5 bases and J lost 1 base. The CDR3 sequence is CSVLRQGARQETQYF. DNA of the CDR3: TGCAGCGTTTTGAGACAGGGGGCTCGCCAAGAGACCCAGTACTTC.

This clonotype was recorded at least ten times. The V call is TRBV6-5, the J call TRBJ1-5; D is unclear. The germline CDR1 and CDR2 sequences are MNHEY and SVGAGI. The CDR3 extends over 13 amino acids. Trimming removed 2 bases at V and 10 bases at J, with 12 bases between. The CDR3 DNA reads as TGTGCCAGCAGTTACCGCCGGACCCTACCCCAGCATTTT. Its protein product is CASSYRRTLPQHF.

This chain uses TRBV10-3 with TRBJ2-6; 7 bases are a match to TRBD1. J was trimmed by 7 bases and V by 3 bases; bases with no gene match: 6. Germline V CDR1 and CDR2: ENHRY, SYGVKD. This CDR3 has 15 amino acids. The CDR3 DNA follows: TGTGCCATCAGTGACGCTCGGGACAGTGCCAACGTCCTGACTTTC. Translation: CAISDARDSANVLTF.

The rearrangement links TRBV5-6 to TRBJ2-3; no firm D call. Germline V gene sequence: CDR1 SGHDT, CDR2 YYEEEE. CDR3 length: 18 amino acids. The V gene lost 0 bases and the J gene lost 2 bases, with 19 bases spanning the gap. CDR3 coding DNA: TGTGCCAGCAGCTTGGGGGTTCGGCCGGCGATATTCACAGATACGCAGTATTTT. Amino acid sequence: CASSLGVRPAIFTDTQYF.

This clonotype was detected a few times. This chain connects TRBV7-9 to TRBJ2-3; weak D call: TRBD2 (7 bases). Germline CDR1 and CDR2: SEHNR and FQNEAQ (reference sequence). This CDR3 region has 16 residues. V was pared by 7 bases and J by 3 bases, with 20 bases between. The CDR3: CASNINRGRGTDTQYF. The CDR3, as DNA: TGTGCCAGCAACATAAATCGGGGGCGGGGGACAGATACGCAGTATTTT.

As for this clonotype: A single base separates this from a much larger clone, so it may be a read error. The chain combines TRBV28 with TRBJ1-6; D is possibly TRBD1 (6 bases). The CDR3 has 18 residues. Germline CDR1 reads MDHEN; CDR2 reads SYDVKM. This CDR3 is CASTPGAGTRQYKSPLHF. The CDR3 DNA follows: TGTGCCAGCACCCCAGGGGCGGGGACACGGCAGTATAAATCACCCCTCCACTTT.

This clonotype came up many times. V usage is TRBV7-2 and J usage is TRBJ2-3; D is perhaps TRBD1 or TRBD2 (5 bases each). This CDR3 has 16 amino acids. V shed 5 bases and J shed 4 bases, with 19 bases lying between them. The V gene's germline CDR1 is SGHTA and CDR2 FQGNSA. CDR3 in amino acids: CASSQVLWGSADTQYF. The CDR3 DNA follows: TGTGCCAGCAGCCAAGTACTATGGGGGAGCGCAGATACGCAGTATTTT.

This clonotype showed up many times. This rearrangement joins TRBV20-1 to TRBJ2-3, with 10 bases aligning to TRBD1. After removal of 6 bases from V and 3 bases from J, the junction contained 9 bases not matched to a gene. Germline loops: CDR1 DFQATT, CDR2 SNEGSKA (reference sequence). The CDR3 covers 15 residues. Here the CDR3 reads CSATRQGATTDTQYF. DNA for the CDR3: TGCAGTGCGACCCGACAGGGGGCGACTACAGATACGCAGTATTTT.